This T cell receptor (beta chain) was captured by sequencing in a study of shared clonotypes between healthy human individuals. Data came from immunoSEQ multiplex PCR; TCRdb stores just in-frame clones and leaves some out. The sample lists roughly 2.5 million clones, roughly 92% occurring once. The CDR3 runs to 14 residues. From germline, CDR1 is SGHRS and CDR2 YFSETQ. Between the trimmed V and J ends, which lost 4 bases and 5 bases, there was a span of 15 bases. Sequences were obtained from naive CD4+ T cells sorted from blood. Sample subset: CD45RA+ positively selected. This clonotype originated in a man aged 18 to 30 in good health. The chain uses TRBV5-1 and TRBJ1-2; D might be TRBD1 (6 bases). CDR3 residues: CASSGRDKKYGYTF. The CDR3 nucleotides are TGCGCCAGCAGCGGCCGGGACAAAAAGTATGGCTACACCTTC.